This entry describes one TCR beta chain. Its antigen is unknown. Base qualities are not recorded, but no much larger clone differs from it by a single base. The CDR3 regions of human TCRbeta chains were subjected to immunosequencing. As for the authors' bioinformatics: TCRs in the repertoires were compared against a reference library of SARS-CoV-2-specific TCRs that had been generated with the MIRA antigen-specificity platform. Breadth meant the fraction of unique TCRs that were SARS-CoV-2-associated, whereas depth meant the fraction of total T cells that were SARS-CoV-2-associated. Each spike-specific TCR was assigned to its reactive spike region and to a CD4 or CD8 class using the MIRA data. Log10-transformed breadth and depth values were compared by one-way ANOVA with Sidak's multiple comparisons tests. This is the immuneACCESS table as TCRdb keeps it, with only in-frame sequences that have V and J called. A part of the clones is gone; compared with another copy, unresolved V genes explain less than half, and the rest is unexplained. V, J and clone size derive from that table, while D and trimming were established from the DNA sequence. Across this sample there are around 140,000 clones, with 93% seen only once. 5% to 6.5% of the sample comes from the top ten.

The data belong to a study of T cell responses to AZD1222 COVID-19 vaccine (dated by TCRdb to about 2021). Turning to the overall study: AZD1222 recipients given second doses at about 4 weeks or at about 12 weeks were pooled, since spike-specific TCR depth and breadth were not found to differ between the two schedules. A total of 230 to 250 trial participants underwent TCR sequencing, of whom some 200 had received two doses of AZD1222 and roughly 26 had received two doses of the MenACWY control vaccine. Trial participants were enrolled by age into subgroups of 18-55, 56-69 and 70-plus years, and roughly 150, 30 and 60 TCR-sequenced participants, respectively, were included in these subgroups. Broader findings and caveats from the paper: Nearly half of unique spike-specific TCRs reportedly recognized epitopes outside regions mutated in the B.1.351 and B.1.1.7 variants. Because no day 14 peak-response samples were available, the repertoires could be characterized only after the peak T cell response. Conclusions about previously exposed vaccinees are limited because only 6 or 7 AZD1222 recipients were SARS-CoV-2 seropositive at baseline. A significant rise in spike-specific TCR breadth and depth was observed after two AZD1222 doses relative to day 0 and relative to MenACWY recipients. The 56-69-year group was small, and its depth increase did not reach significance, likely because of low power. CD4 TCRs associated with the vaccine covered the entire spike protein, and the dominant responses were in regions 160-218 and 743-854. Participants were mostly white British and included more females than males, and it was suggested by the authors that clonal diversity may have been underestimated.

The junction shows trimming of 8 bases on V and 3 bases on J, and the gene matches do not reach 8 bases of it. The germline V gene provides CDR1 SGHRS and CDR2 YFSETQ. The cysteine opens and the phenylalanine closes a CDR3 of 14 amino acids. Of the read, only the CDR3 DNA is kept; its 42 bases are in frame from base 1. This sample's time point label indicates: baseline before first vaccination. Samples from vaccinated people were obtained from the UK trials COV001 and COV002, which included a single-blind randomized controlled phase 2/3 trial of AZD1222 (ChAdOx1 nCoV-19) in healthy adults. For TCRbeta chain sequencing, PBMC samples from trial participants were taken at day 0 and at day 28 after the second dose.

The chain is made from TRBV5-1 and TRBJ2-5, with 9 bases matching TRBD1. The specimen comprised peripheral blood, sampled on day 0 of AZD1222 vaccination. The receptor was isolated from an adult in good health. For the CDR3, the sequence is CASTSGTGKETQYF. The nucleotide sequence is given as TGCGCCAGTACCTCCGGGACAGGGAAAGAGACCCAGTACTTC.